The 15 T cell receptor beta chains listed next were all sequenced from one sample in a study of a mutant IDH1 vaccine in newly diagnosed glioma. Time point reported: week 35, safety follow-up. Topical imiquimod accompanied each vaccine dose, which consisted of 300 ug of mutant IDH1 20-mer peptide. The method was immunoSEQ multiplex PCR; TCRdb's version includes in-frame clones alone and lacks a portion of them. The profile covers about 47,000 clones, with approximately 90% appearing a single time and more than 5% taken by the ten largest. These receptors' targets are unknown. This sample comprised PBMCs, obtained from a glioma patient whose treatment included an IDH1 peptide vaccine. These receptors came from a woman in her thirties or forties with glioma.

This clone occurred once. The genes are TRBV18 and TRBJ2-7; D is unresolved. Germline loops: CDR1 KGHSH, CDR2 LQKENI. The CDR3 has 14 amino acids. V dropped 0 bases and J dropped 3 bases, with 9 bases sitting between them. The CDR3 nucleotides read TGTGCCAGCTCACCACCGGTAGGGAACTACGAGCAGTACTTC. Protein sequence: CASSPPVGNYEQYF.

The chain links TRBV2 to TRBJ2-7; 7 bases align to TRBD1. J lost 6 bases, V lost 6 bases, and 2 bases had no gene match. Germline CDR1 reads SNHLY; CDR2 reads FYNNEI. There are 11 residues in the CDR3. The CDR3 nucleotides are TGTGCCAGCAGGACAGGGCCCGAGCAGTACTTC. As protein: CASRTGPEQYF.

About this clone itself: Other DNA sequences from this sample encode an identical CDR3 as well. The genes are TRBV18 and TRBJ2-3; possible D gene TRBD1, 5 bases. CDR1 and CDR2 from the germline V gene are KGHSH and LQKENI. The CDR3 consists of 12 residues. V was pared by 3 bases and J by 6 bases, with 7 bases between. CDR3 nucleotides: TGTGCCAGCTCACCGAAGGGGGATACGCAGTATTTT. It yields the protein CASSPKGDTQYF. Complete variable domain (other parts from reference TRBV18 and TRBJ2-3): NAGVMQNPRHLVRRRGQEARLRCSPMKGHSHVYWYRQLPEEGLKFMVYLQKENIIDESGMPKERFSAEFPKEGPSILRIQQVVRGDSAAYFCASSPKGDTQYFGPGTRLTVL.

The chain joins TRBV7-9 to TRBJ2-5; TRBD1 matches at 7 bases. Trimming took 4 bases from V and 3 from J; bases not matched to a gene: 11. Germline V gene lookup returns CDR1 SEHNR and CDR2 FQNEAQ (reference sequence). The CDR3 has 16 amino acids. The DNA for the CDR3 is TGTGCCAGCAGCTACAAGACCGGGGACAGCAAAGAGACCCAGTACTTC. Translating it yields CASSYKTGDSKETQYF.

The chain links TRBV14 to TRBJ2-1; a possible D gene is TRBD2 (5 bases). The V gene's germline CDR1 is SGHDN and CDR2 FVKESK. The CDR3 runs 14 residues. V lost 4 bases, J lost 12 bases, and 19 bases lay in between. This CDR3 reads CASSPLTGKEGQFF. The DNA of the CDR3 is TGTGCCAGCAGCCCTCTAACGGGGAAAGAGGGGCAGTTCTTC.

This clone was picked up one time. CDR3 region: CASSLRGGWGGELFF. CDR3 in DNA: TGCGCCAGCAGCTTGAGAGGCGGTTGGGGCGGGGAGCTGTTTTTT. The rearrangement joins TRBV5-1 to TRBJ2-2; no definite D call. From germline, CDR1 is SGHRS and CDR2 YFSETQ. V was clipped by 1 base and J by 7 bases, with 14 bases between them. The CDR3 covers 15 residues.

The chain is built from TRBV27 and TRBJ1-5, with D tentatively TRBD1 (6 bases). Germline-derived CDR1 and CDR2 are MNHEY and SMNVEV (reference sequence). This CDR3 contains 13 residues. V was clipped by 4 bases and J by 4 bases, with 8 bases between them. CDR3 DNA sequence: TGTGCCAGCAGTTCCGACAGGAATCAGCCCCAGCATTTT. Residues: CASSSDRNQPQHF.

The rearrangement joins TRBV29-1 to TRBJ1-2; tentative D call: TRBD1 (6 bases). V lost 4 bases, J lost 7 bases, and 16 bases lay in between. CDR1 is SQVTM and CDR2 is ANQGSEA in the germline V gene. This CDR3 contains 13 residues. The CDR3 sequence is CSVVGGGISGYTF. DNA of the CDR3: TGCAGCGTTGTAGGGGGGGGGATAAGTGGCTACACCTTC. The whole variable domain, filled in from reference TRBV29-1 and TRBJ1-2, reads SAVISQKPSRDICQRGTSLTIQCQVDSQVTMMFWYRQQPGQSLTLIATANQGSEATYESGFVIDKFPISRPNLTFSTLTVSNMSPEDSSIYLCSVVGGGISGYTFGSGTRLTVV.

V gene TRBV2 combines with J gene TRBJ2-7; D ambiguous. CDR1 is SNHLY, CDR2 FYNNEI, per germline. Trimming left V 5 bases short and J 6 bases short, with 8 bases between. CDR3 length: 11 residues. The DNA for the CDR3 is TGTGCCAGCAGTCTCCTATTCGAGCAGTACTTC. Amino acid sequence: CASSLLFEQYF.

V usage is TRBV29-1 and J usage is TRBJ2-1; D is unresolved. Looked up from germline, CDR1 is SQVTM and CDR2 is ANQGSEA. V lost 4 bases to trimming and J lost 5 bases, with 12 bases between them. CDR3 length: 13 residues. The CDR3 sequence is CSVVGRFHNEQFF. The CDR3 nucleotides are TGCAGCGTTGTCGGGCGGTTTCACAATGAGCAGTTCTTC.

The chain carries TRBV30 and TRBJ2-5, with D tentatively TRBD2 (5 bases). With 2 bases removed from V and 1 base from J, the gap between germline ends came to 5 bases. There are 12 residues in the CDR3. CDR1 GTSNPN and CDR2 SVGIG come from the germline V gene (reference sequence). CDR3 sequence: CAWSRGQETQYF. In DNA form, the CDR3 reads TGTGCCTGGAGTCGGGGCCAAGAGACCCAGTACTTC.

This chain uses TRBV6-4 with TRBJ2-1; 8 nucleotides align to TRBD1. V gave up 1 base and J gave up 6 bases; unmatched junction bases: 8. CDR3 size: 16 residues. CDR1 and CDR2 from the germline V gene are MRHNA and SNTAGT. CDR3 sequence (DNA): TGTGCCAGCAGTGACTTGGGGCAGGGGGCCGGCAATGAGCAGTTCTTC. Translation: CASSDLGQGAGNEQFF.

V gene TRBV4-3 combines with J gene TRBJ2-3; 8 positions match TRBD2. This CDR3 contains 16 residues. Germline CDR1 and CDR2: LGHNA and YSLEER. V lost 1 base to trimming and J lost 4 bases; unmatched junction nucleotides: 7. The CDR3 loop reads CASSQGSGTRADTQYF. The CDR3 coding sequence is TGCGCCAGCAGCCAAGGTAGCGGGACCCGGGCAGATACGCAGTATTTT.

The chain joins TRBV11-2 to TRBJ1-2; no clear D gene. V lost 1 base and J lost 4, with 10 bases in between. Looked up from germline, CDR1 is SGHAT and CDR2 is FQNNGV. CDR3 length equals 14 residues. The CDR3 protein is CASSLVAGSYGYTF. CDR3 coding DNA: TGTGCCAGCAGCTTAGTGGCGGGAAGCTATGGCTACACCTTC.

The rearrangement joins TRBV6-5 to TRBJ1-1; maybe TRBD1 (5 bases). Germline lookup yields CDR1 MNHEY and CDR2 SVGAGI. Trimming cost V 0 bases and J 4 bases, with 6 bases left between them. CDR3 size: 13 residues. CDR3 protein: CASSYSRATEAFF. As DNA, the CDR3 is TGTGCCAGCAGTTACTCCAGGGCCACTGAAGCTTTCTTT.